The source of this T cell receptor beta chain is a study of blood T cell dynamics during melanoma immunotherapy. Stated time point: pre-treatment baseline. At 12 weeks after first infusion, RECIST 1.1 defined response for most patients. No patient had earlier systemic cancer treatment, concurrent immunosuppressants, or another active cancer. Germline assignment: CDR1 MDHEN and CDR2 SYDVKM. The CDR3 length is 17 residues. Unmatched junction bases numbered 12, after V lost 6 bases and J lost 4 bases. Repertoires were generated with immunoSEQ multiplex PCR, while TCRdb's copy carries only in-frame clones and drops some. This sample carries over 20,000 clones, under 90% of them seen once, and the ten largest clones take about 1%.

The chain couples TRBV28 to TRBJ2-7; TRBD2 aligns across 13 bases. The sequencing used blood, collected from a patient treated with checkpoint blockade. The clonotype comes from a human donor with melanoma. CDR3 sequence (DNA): TGTGCCAGCAGAAGTACCCTCAGACTAGCGGGAGGATACGAGCAGTACTTC. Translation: CASRSTLRLAGGYEQYF. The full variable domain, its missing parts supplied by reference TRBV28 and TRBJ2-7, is DVKVTQSSRYLVKRTGEKVFLECVQDMDHENMFWYRQDPGLGLRLIYFSYDVKMKEKGDIPEGYSVSREKKERFSLILESASTNQTSMYLCASRSTLRLAGGYEQYFGPGTRLTVT.